This T cell receptor (beta chain) appears in the sequencing data of a study of cytomegalovirus exposure and HLA in healthy donors. J was trimmed by 4 bases and V by 2 bases; bases with no gene match: 5. The CDR3 contains 15 residues. Germline loops: CDR1 KGHSH, CDR2 LQKENI. The donors belonged to the roughly 120-subject validation cohort, separate from the roughly 700-subject first cohort. The data were produced by immunoSEQ multiplex PCR, yet TCRdb's version contains in-frame clones alone and is incomplete. The profile covers approximately 270,000 clones, with almost 90% appearing a single time and 0.35% to 0.4% taken by the ten largest.

The chain employs TRBV18 and TRBJ2-7, with 10 bases that match TRBD1. The sequence came from a young woman in good health and CMV-seronegative. Sequenced material: PBMCs. The CDR3 here is CASSPGTGEGYEQYF. CDR3 DNA sequence: TGTGCCAGCTCACCAGGGACAGGGGAGGGTTACGAGCAGTACTTC.